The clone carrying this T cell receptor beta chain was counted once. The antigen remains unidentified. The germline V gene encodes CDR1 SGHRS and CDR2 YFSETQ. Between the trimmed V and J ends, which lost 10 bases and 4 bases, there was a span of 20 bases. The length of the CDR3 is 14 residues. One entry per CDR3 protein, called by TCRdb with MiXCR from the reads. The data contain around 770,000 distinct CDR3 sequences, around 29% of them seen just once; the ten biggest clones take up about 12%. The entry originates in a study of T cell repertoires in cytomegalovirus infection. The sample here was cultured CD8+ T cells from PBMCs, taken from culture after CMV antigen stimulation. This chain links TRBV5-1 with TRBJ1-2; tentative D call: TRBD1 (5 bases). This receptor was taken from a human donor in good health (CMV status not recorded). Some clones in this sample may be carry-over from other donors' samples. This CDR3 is CALSGYRPVYGYTF. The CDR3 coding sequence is TGCGCCCTCAGCGGTTACAGGCCCGTCTATGGCTACACCTTC.